A single T cell receptor (beta chain) is shown here with its context. Its antigen remains unknown. Collection occurred without any documented infections or immune events in donors. This specimen belongs to a study of identifying expanded T cells in peripheral blood. Study-wide findings and caveats: Over around two and four weeks, about 15 and 19 clones changed, versus 1.2 between replicates. Across healthy donors, higher total template counts meant significantly greater roughly two-week count variance.

CDR3 size: 14 residues. Germline V gives CDR1 LGHNT, CDR2 FRNRAP. Deletions cut 3 bases from V and 2 bases from J, with 9 bases between. Profiled with immunoSEQ multiplex PCR; TCRdb holds only in-frame clones, not every one. The data contain some 100,000 clones, around 88% of them singletons. This receptor was obtained from a person aged 18 to 75 in good health. Input material: blood. V and J are TRBV12-5 and TRBJ2-3; either TRBD1 or TRBD2 may supply D (5 bases each). CDR3 sequence: CASGFGGFTDTQYF. CDR3 sequence (DNA): TGTGCTAGTGGTTTTGGGGGATTCACAGATACGCAGTATTTT.